The sequence of this T cell receptor (beta chain) was determined in a study of T cells after yellow fever vaccination. This clonotype was recorded at least ten times. As yet, its antigen is unknown. The study, taken as a whole, reports: Contamination by abundant bulk-population clonotypes could be present in FACS-sorted repertoires.

Conversion of TCR transcripts into cDNA relied on 5'RACE template switching, which added a universal primer site and UMIs. MiXCR, applied by TCRdb to the 5' RACE reads, yields one record per CDR3 protein. Of more than 350,000 distinct CDR3 sequences in the sample, approximately 10% were seen once. This receptor was obtained from a man aged 18 to 35 who received the YFV17D yellow fever vaccine. The specimen was PBMCs, collected on the day of the first yellow fever vaccination.

Here the CDR3 reads CASDLWRLDGRETQYF. For the CDR3, the DNA is TGTGCCAGCGACCTCTGGAGACTAGACGGACGAGAGACCCAGTACTTC. The chain combines TRBV5-6 with TRBJ2-5, with D possibly TRBD2 on 6 matching bases. CDR1 is SGHDT and CDR2 is YYEEEE in the germline V gene. CDR3 length: 16 residues. Trimming took 7 bases from V and 4 from J, leaving 23 bases between them.